This T cell receptor beta chain was captured by sequencing in a study of blood T cell repertoires in COVID-19. Original methodology: How many nucleated cells were present was estimated from reference gene primer amplification. Only in-frame clones appear in the TCRdb table, and some are missing; sequencing was by immunoSEQ multiplex PCR. For V, J and clone size, that table is used; D and trimming come from the DNA. The profile shows around 240,000 clones, approximately 91% of them singletons. Trimming shortened V by 5 bases and J by 8 bases, and 9 bases separated the two germline ends. CDR1 and CDR2 (germline): LNHDA, SQIVND (reference sequence). The CDR3 length is 11 residues.

The TCR was taken from a human donor in a cohort exposed to, infected with or recovered from COVID-19 (not recorded which). The donor label of this sample is uncertain. Material for sequencing was PBMCs or T cells enriched from blood (not recorded which). J is TRBJ1-2 and V is TRBV19, with D perhaps matching TRBD1 (6 bases). CDR3 sequence: CASSGQSGYTF. CDR3 coding DNA: TGTGCCAGTAGTGGACAGTCCGGCTACACCTTC.